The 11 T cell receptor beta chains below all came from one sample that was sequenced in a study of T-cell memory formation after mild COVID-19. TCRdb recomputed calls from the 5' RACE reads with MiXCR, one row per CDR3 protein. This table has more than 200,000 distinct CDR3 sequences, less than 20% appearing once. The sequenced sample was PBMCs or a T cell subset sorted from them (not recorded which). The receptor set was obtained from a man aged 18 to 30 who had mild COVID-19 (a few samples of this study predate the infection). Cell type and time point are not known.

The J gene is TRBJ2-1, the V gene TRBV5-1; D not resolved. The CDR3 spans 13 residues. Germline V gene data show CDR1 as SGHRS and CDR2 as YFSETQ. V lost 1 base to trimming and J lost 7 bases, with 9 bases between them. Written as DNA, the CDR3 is TGCGCCAGCAGCTTGTATAGGGCTAATGAGCAGTTCTTC. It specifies CASSLYRANEQFF.

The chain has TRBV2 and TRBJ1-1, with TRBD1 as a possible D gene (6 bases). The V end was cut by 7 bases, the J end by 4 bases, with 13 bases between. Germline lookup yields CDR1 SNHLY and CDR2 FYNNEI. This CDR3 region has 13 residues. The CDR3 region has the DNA TGTGCCAGCACCACGGGGGGCGGCACTGAAGCTTTCTTT. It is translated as CASTTGGGTEAFF. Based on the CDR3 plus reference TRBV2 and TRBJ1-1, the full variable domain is EPEVTQTPSHQVTQMGQEVILRCVPISNHLYFYWYRQILGQKVEFLVSFYNNEISEKSEIFDDQFSVERPDGSNFTLKIRSTKLEDSAMYFCASTTGGGTEAFFGQGTRLTVV.

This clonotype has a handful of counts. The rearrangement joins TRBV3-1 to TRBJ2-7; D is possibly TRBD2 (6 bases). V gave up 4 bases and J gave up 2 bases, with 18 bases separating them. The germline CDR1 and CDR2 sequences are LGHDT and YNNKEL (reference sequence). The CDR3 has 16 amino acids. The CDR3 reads CASSLHAGTRAYEQYF. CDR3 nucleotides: TGTGCCAGCAGCCTCCACGCCGGGACTCGAGCCTACGAGCAGTACTTC.

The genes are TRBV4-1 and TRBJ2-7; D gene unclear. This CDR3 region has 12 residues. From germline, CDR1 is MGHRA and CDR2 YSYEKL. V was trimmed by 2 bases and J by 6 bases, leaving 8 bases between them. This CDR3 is CASSQLLGEQYF. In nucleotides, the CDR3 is TGCGCCAGCAGCCAACTACTTGGCGAGCAGTACTTC.

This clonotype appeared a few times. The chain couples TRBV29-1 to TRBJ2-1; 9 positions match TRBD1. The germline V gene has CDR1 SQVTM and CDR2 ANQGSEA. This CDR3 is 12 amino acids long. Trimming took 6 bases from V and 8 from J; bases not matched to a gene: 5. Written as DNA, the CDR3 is TGCAGCGTCCACCACAGGGGGCATGAGCAGTTCTTC. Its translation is CSVHHRGHEQFF.

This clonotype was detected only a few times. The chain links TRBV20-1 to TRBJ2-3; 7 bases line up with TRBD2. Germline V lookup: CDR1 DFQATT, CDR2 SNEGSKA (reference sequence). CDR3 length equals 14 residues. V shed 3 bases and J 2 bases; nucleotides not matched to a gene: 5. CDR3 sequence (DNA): TGCAGTGCTAGCTCAGCGGGGCACACAGATACGCAGTATTTT. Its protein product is CSASSAGHTDTQYF.

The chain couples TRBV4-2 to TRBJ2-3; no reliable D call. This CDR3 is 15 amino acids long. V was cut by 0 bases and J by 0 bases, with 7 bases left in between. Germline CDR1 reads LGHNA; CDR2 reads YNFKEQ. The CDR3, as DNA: TGTGCCAGCAGCCAAGAGATCAGGAGCACAGATACGCAGTATTTT. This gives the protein CASSQEIRSTDTQYF.

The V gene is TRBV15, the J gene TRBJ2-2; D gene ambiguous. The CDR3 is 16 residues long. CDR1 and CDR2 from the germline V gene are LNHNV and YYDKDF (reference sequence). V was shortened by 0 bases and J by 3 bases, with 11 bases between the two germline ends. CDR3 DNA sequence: TGTGCCACCAGCAGAGATCCACTTTCCGACACCGGGGAGCTGTTTTTT. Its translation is CATSRDPLSDTGELFF.

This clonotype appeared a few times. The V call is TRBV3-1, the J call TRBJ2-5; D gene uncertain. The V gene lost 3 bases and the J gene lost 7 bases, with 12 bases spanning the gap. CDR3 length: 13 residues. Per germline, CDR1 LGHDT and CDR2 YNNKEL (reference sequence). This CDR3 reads CASSQLGYWTQYF. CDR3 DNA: TGTGCCAGCAGCCAGCTGGGTTACTGGACCCAGTACTTC.

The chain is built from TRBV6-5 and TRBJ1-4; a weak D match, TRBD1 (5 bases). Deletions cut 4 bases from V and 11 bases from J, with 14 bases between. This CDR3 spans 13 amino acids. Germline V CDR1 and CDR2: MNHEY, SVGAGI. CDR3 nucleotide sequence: TGTGCCAGCAGTTGGAGCGGAGAGGGGAAACTGTTTTTT. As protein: CASSWSGEGKLFF.

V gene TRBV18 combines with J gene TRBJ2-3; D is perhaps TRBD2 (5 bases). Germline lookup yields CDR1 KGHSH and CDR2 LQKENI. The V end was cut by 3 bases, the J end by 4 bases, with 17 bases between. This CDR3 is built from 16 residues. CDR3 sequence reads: CASSPAVGSGADTQYF. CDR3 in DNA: TGTGCCAGCTCACCGGCGGTGGGGAGTGGCGCAGATACGCAGTATTTT. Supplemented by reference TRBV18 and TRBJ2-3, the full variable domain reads NAGVMQNPRHLVRRRGQEARLRCSPMKGHSHVYWYRQLPEEGLKFMVYLQKENIIDESGMPKERFSAEFPKEGPSILRIQQVVRGDSAAYFCASSPAVGSGADTQYFGPGTRLTVL.